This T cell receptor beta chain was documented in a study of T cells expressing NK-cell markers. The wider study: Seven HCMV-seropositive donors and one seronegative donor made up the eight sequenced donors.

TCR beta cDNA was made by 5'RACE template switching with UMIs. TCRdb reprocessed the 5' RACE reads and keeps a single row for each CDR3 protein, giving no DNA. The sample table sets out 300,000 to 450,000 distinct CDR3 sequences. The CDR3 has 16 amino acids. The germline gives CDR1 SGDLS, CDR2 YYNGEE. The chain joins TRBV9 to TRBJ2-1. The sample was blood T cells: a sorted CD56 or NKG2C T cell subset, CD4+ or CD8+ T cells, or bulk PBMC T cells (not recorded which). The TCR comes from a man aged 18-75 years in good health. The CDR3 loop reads CASSKRLGTSYNEQFF. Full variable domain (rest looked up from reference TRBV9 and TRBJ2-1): DSGVTQTPKHLITATGQRVTLRCSPRSGDLSVYWYQQSLDQGLQFLIQYYNGEERAKGNILERFSAQQFPDLHSELNLSSLELGDSALYFCASSKRLGTSYNEQFFGPGTRLTVL.